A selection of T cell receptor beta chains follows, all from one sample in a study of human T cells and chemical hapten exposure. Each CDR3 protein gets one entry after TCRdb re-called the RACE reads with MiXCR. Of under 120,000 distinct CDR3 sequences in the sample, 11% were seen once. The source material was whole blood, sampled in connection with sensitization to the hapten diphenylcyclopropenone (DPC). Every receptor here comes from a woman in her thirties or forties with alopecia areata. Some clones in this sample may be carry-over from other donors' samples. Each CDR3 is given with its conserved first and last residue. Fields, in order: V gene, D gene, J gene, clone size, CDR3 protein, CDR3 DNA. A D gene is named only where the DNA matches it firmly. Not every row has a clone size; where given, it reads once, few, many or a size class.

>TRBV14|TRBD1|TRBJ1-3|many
CASSRGDRGISGNTIYF
TGTGCCAGCAGCCGCGGAGACAGGGGCATCTCTGGAAACACCATATATTTT
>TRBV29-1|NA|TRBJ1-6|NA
CSVRINSNSPLHF
TGCAGCGTTAGGATTAATTCGAATTCACCCCTCCACTTT
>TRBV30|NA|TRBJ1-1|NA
CAWKDAGRRAFF
TGTGCCTGGAAGGACGCTGGACGAAGAGCTTTCTTT
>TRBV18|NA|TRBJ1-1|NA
CASSQSHVGSAVEAFF
TGTGCCAGCTCACAAAGCCACGTAGGGTCAGCGGTGGAAGCTTTCTTT
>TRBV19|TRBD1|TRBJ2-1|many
CAPRGTGIYNEQFF
TGTGCCCCACGGGGGACAGGGATTTACAATGAGCAGTTCTTC
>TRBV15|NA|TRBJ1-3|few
CATGQSSGNTIYF
TGTGCCACCGGACAGAGCTCTGGAAACACCATATATTTT
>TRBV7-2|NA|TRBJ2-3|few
CASSLALATDTQYF
TGTGCCAGCAGCTTAGCACTAGCCACAGATACGCAGTATTTT
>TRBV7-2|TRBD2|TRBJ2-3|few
CASSPSGRPGTDTQYF
TGTGCCAGCAGCCCTAGCGGGAGGCCGGGCACAGATACGCAGTATTTT
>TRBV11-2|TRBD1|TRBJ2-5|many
CASSFLVGGPLQETQYF
TGTGCCAGCAGCTTCTTAGTAGGGGGCCCACTCCAAGAGACCCAGTACTTC
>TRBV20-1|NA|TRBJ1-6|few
CRGAAGSDNSPLHF
TGCAGGGGGGCCGCGGGGAGCGATAATTCACCCCTCCACTTT
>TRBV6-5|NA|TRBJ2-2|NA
CASSYTSQAGELFF
TGTGCCAGCAGTTACACCTCCCAGGCCGGGGAGCTGTTTTTT
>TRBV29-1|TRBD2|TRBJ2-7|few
CSVVLAEGLYEQYF
TGCAGCGTTGTCCTAGCGGAGGGCCTTTACGAGCAGTACTTC
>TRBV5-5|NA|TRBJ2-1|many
CASSLAWPPEQFF
TGTGCCAGCAGCTTGGCCTGGCCACCTGAGCAGTTCTTC
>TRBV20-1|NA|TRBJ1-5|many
CSARDLPGPDQPQHF
TGCAGTGCTAGAGATCTTCCAGGGCCGGATCAGCCCCAGCATTTT
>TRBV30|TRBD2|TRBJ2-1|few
CAWYRLAGGPKYNEQFF
TGTGCCTGGTACAGACTAGCGGGAGGCCCCAAATACAATGAGCAGTTCTTC
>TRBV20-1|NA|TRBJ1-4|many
CSARERVREKLFF
TGCAGTGCTAGAGAGAGGGTACGAGAAAAACTGTTTTTT
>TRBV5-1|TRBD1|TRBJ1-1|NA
CASSHGQGNMNTEAFF
TGCGCCAGCAGCCACGGACAGGGTAACATGAACACTGAAGCTTTCTTT
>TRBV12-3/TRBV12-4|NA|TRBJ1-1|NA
CASSYGRSTEAFF
TGTGCCAGCAGCTATGGACGGAGTACTGAAGCTTTCTTT
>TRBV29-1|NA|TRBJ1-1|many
CSGGREVKNTEAFF
TGCAGCGGCGGTCGGGAGGTAAAAAACACTGAAGCTTTCTTT
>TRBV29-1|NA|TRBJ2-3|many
CSVDLTDTQYF
TGCAGCGTTGACCTCACAGATACGCAGTATTTT
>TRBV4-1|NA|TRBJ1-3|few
CASSREGGSGNTIYF
TGCGCCAGCAGCCGGGAAGGGGGCTCTGGAAACACCATATATTTT
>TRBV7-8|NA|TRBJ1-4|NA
CASSLTTGNPTNEKLFF
TGTGCCAGCAGCTTAACAACAGGGAATCCAACTAATGAAAAACTGTTTTTT
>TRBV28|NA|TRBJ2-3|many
CASGTAGGTDTQYF
TGTGCCAGCGGGACGGCCGGGGGCACAGATACGCAGTATTTT
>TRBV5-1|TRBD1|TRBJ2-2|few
CASSKDRGHTGELFF
TGCGCCAGCAGCAAGGACAGGGGGCACACCGGGGAGCTGTTTTTT
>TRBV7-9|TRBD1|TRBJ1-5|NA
CASSLAGQGSGQPQHF
TGTGCCAGCAGCTTAGCCGGACAGGGGTCCGGTCAGCCCCAGCATTTT
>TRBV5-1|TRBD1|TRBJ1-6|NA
CASSHGQGGNSPLHF
TGCGCCAGCAGCCACGGACAGGGAGGTAATTCACCCCTCCACTTT
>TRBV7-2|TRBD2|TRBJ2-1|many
CASSSGLVIVNEQFF
TGTGCCAGCAGCTCGGGACTAGTGATTGTCAATGAGCAGTTCTTC
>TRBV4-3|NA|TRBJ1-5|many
CASSQRGGSQPQHF
TGCGCCAGCAGCCAAAGGGGGGGCAGTCAGCCCCAGCATTTT
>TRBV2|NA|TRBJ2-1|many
CASTSGPYNEQFF
TGTGCCAGCACGAGCGGCCCCTACAATGAGCAGTTCTTC
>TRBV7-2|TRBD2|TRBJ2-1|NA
CASSLAGLVLNEQFF
TGTGCCAGCAGCTTAGCGGGACTAGTACTTAATGAGCAGTTCTTC
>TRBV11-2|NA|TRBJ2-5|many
CASSLDMRAQYF
TGTGCCAGCAGCTTAGATATGAGGGCCCAGTACTTC
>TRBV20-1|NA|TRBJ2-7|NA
CSARSWRGPYEQYF
TGCAGTGCTAGGTCTTGGCGTGGCCCTTACGAGCAGTACTTC
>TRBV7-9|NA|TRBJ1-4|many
CASSLEGRREKLFF
TGTGCCAGCAGCTTAGAGGGGCGCCGTGAAAAACTGTTTTTT
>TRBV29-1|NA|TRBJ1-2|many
CSAPKPDTDYGYTF
TGCAGCGCCCCGAAACCGGACACGGACTATGGCTACACCTTC
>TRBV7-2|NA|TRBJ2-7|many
CASSLSPSVNEQYF
TGTGCCAGCAGCTTATCTCCCAGTGTGAACGAGCAGTACTTC
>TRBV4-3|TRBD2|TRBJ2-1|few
CASSQLAGGFSEQFF
TGCGCCAGCAGCCAACTAGCGGGAGGTTTTAGTGAGCAGTTCTTC
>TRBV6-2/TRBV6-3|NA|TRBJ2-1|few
CASSYSIRSGHAENEQFF
TGTGCCAGCAGTTACTCGATAAGGTCGGGGCATGCAGAGAATGAGCAGTTCTTC
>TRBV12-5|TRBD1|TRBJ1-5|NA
CANGPGGSQPQHF
TGTGCTAATGGCCCAGGGGGCAGTCAGCCCCAGCATTTT
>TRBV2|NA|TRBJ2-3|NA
CASSEPRAPDTQYF
TGTGCCAGCAGTGAACCCCGGGCACCAGATACGCAGTATTTT
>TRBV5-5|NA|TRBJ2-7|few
CASSLGGGEQYF
TGTGCCAGCTCTCTTGGGGGCGGCGAGCAGTACTTC
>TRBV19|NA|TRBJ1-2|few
CASSAGPYGYTF
TGTGCCAGTAGTGCCGGACCCTATGGCTACACCTTC
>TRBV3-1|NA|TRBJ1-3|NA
CASSQAPVSGNTIYF
TGTGCCAGCAGCCAAGCGCCTGTCTCTGGAAACACCATATATTTT
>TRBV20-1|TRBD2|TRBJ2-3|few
CSARRLAATDTQYF
TGCAGTGCGCGGAGACTAGCGGCCACAGATACGCAGTATTTT
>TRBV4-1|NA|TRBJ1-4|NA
CASSQDDVGAINEKLFF
TGCGCCAGCAGCCAAGACGACGTAGGGGCGATTAATGAAAAACTGTTTTTT
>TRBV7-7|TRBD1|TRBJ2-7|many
CASSFGQGNEQYF
TGTGCCAGCAGCTTTGGACAGGGTAACGAGCAGTACTTC
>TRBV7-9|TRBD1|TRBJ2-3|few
CASSPDRGTDTQYF
TGTGCCAGCAGCCCCGACAGGGGAACAGATACGCAGTATTTT
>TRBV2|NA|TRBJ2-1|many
CASRVGVGNEQFF
TGTGCCAGCAGGGTGGGAGTGGGTAATGAGCAGTTCTTC
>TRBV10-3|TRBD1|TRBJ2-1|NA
CAISAGQGIYNEQFF
TGTGCCATCAGCGCGGGACAGGGGATTTACAATGAGCAGTTCTTC
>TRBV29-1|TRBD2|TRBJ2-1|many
CSVEDLTSGHNEQFF
TGCAGCGTTGAAGATCTAACTAGCGGACACAATGAGCAGTTCTTC
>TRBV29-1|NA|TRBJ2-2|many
CSAAGRITGELFF
TGCAGCGCCGCGGGTAGAATCACCGGGGAGCTGTTTTTT
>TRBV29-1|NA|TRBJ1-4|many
CSVVGGSGEKLFF
TGCAGCGTTGTGGGGGGCTCGGGAGAAAAACTGTTTTTT